This record covers a single T cell receptor (beta chain). PCR used 60 Vbeta primers and 13 Jbeta primers. TCRdb's copy holds only in-frame clones and misses some; the assay was immunoSEQ multiplex PCR. In the table there are some 130,000 clones, 65% to 80% of which are singletons. This record belongs to a study of cytomegalovirus exposure and HLA in healthy donors. This CDR3 comprises 15 residues. V trimming: 2 bases; J trimming: 6 bases; junction bases outside the gene matches: 7. Germline CDR1 and CDR2: SGDLS and YYNGEE. Input material: PBMCs. V is TRBV9 and J is TRBJ2-1; 8 nucleotides match TRBD2. The sequence was obtained from a human donor in good health. CDR3 amino acids: CASSVVAGTSNEQFF. The CDR3 DNA is TGTGCCAGCAGCGTGGTAGCGGGGACCTCCAATGAGCAGTTCTTC.